This entry lists 9 T cell receptor beta chains sequenced from one sample in a study of blood T cell repertoires in COVID-19. The data were produced by immunoSEQ multiplex PCR, yet TCRdb's version contains in-frame clones alone and is incomplete. Seen here are some 120,000 clones, roughly 90% observed once, and the top ten hold approximately 8%. The sample taken for sequencing was peripheral blood. The source of these receptors is a man aged 50 to 59 with acute or convalescent COVID-19.

CDR3 region: CASSGGRAQILGGTGELFF. Written as DNA, the CDR3 is TGCGCCAGCAGCGGCGGGAGGGCCCAAATTCTTGGAGGGACCGGGGAGCTGTTTTTT. V gene TRBV5-1 combines with J gene TRBJ2-2; 9 bases fit TRBD2. J lost 5 bases, V lost 4 bases, and 18 bases had no gene match. CDR1 and CDR2 from the germline V gene are SGHRS and YFSETQ. This CDR3 contains 19 residues.

The rearrangement links TRBV7-2 to TRBJ1-1; D is possibly TRBD1 (5 bases). The CDR3 covers 12 residues. CDR1 is SGHTA and CDR2 is FQGNSA in the germline V gene. The V gene lost 5 bases and the J gene lost 5 bases, with 9 bases spanning the gap. The CDR3 DNA reads TGTGCCAGCAGCATAAGACAGACTGAAGCTTTCTTT. This translates into CASSIRQTEAFF. The variable domain in full, completed from reference TRBV7-2 and TRBJ1-1, reads GAGVSQSPSNKVTEKGKDVELRCDPISGHTALYWYRQSLGQGLEFLIYFQGNSAPDKSGLPSDRFSAERTGGSVSTLTIQRTQQEDSAVYLCASSIRQTEAFFGQGTRLTVV.

V gene TRBV11-3 combines with J gene TRBJ2-4, with 7 positions matching TRBD1. The junction had 2 bases not matched to a gene; V was cut back by 0 bases and J by 0 bases. The CDR3 extends over 16 amino acids. Germline V gene data show CDR1 as SGHNT and CDR2 as YENEEA. The CDR3 sequence: CASSLETGRAKNIQYF. Here the CDR3 DNA reads TGTGCCAGCAGCTTAGAGACAGGGCGAGCCAAAAACATTCAGTACTTC.

The J gene is TRBJ2-7, the V gene TRBV12-3 or TRBV12-4; D remains unclear. This CDR3 is 12 amino acids long. The V end was cut by 5 bases, the J end by 2 bases, with 7 bases between. The CDR3 DNA is TGTGCCAGCAGTCGGTCGGCCTACGAGCAGTACTTC. Translating it yields CASSRSAYEQYF.

The chain joins TRBV19 to TRBJ2-7, with a weak D call TRBD1 (5 bases). Trimming pared 1 base from V and 5 bases from J, leaving 15 bases between. CDR3 length: 15 amino acids. Germline CDR1 is LNHDA and CDR2 is SQIVND (reference sequence). The CDR3 bases are TGTGCCAGTAGTATAGGAGGAAGGGGTCGGGACGAGCAGTACTTC. Translation: CASSIGGRGRDEQYF.

V gene TRBV19 combines with J gene TRBJ2-7; 8 bases are a match to TRBD1. V shed 5 bases and J 6 bases; nucleotides not matched to a gene: 6. Looked up from germline, CDR1 is LNHDA and CDR2 is SQIVND (reference sequence). The CDR3 totals 13 residues. CDR3 DNA sequence: TGTGCCAGTAGTGCGGGACAGGCGGTCGAGCAGTACTTC. Translation gives CASSAGQAVEQYF.

Written as DNA, the CDR3 is TGTGCCAGCAGTTACGATTCGGGGGGGCTAGGTTCACCCCTCCACTTT. This codes for CASSYDSGGLGSPLHF. J is TRBJ1-6 and V is TRBV6-6; the D gene is possibly TRBD1 (6 bases). Germline lookup yields CDR1 MNHNY and CDR2 SVGAGI (reference sequence). The CDR3 totals 16 residues. V lost 2 bases, J lost 9 bases, and 17 bases lay in between.

The chain joins TRBV11-2 to TRBJ2-7; 9 nucleotides match TRBD2. This CDR3 is 15 amino acids long. Germline V gene sequence: CDR1 SGHAT, CDR2 FQNNGV. V gave up 1 base and J gave up 7 bases; unmatched junction bases: 8. CDR3 DNA: TGTGCCAGCAGCTTAGCGGCTAGCGGGACGGGAGAGCAGTACTTC. Translating it yields CASSLAASGTGEQYF.

The V call is TRBV5-1, the J call TRBJ1-1; 10 bases map to TRBD1. Per germline, CDR1 SGHRS and CDR2 YFSETQ. The trim removed 3 bases at V and 5 bases at J, leaving 4 bases unmatched. The CDR3 is 14 amino acids. In DNA form, the CDR3 reads TGCGCCAGCAGCTACGGGACAGGGGCTACTGAAGCTTTCTTT. Amino acids: CASSYGTGATEAFF.